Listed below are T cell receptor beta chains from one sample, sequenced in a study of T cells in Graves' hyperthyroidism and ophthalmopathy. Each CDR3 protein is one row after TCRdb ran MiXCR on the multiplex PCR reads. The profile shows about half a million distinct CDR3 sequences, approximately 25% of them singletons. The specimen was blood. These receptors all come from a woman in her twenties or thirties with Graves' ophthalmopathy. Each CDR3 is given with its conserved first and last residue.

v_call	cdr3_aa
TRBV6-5	CASSYSEAAGNTIYF
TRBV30	CAWSVQGSYNSPLHF
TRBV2	CASSGGRLMNTEAFF
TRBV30	CAWTPGTGGNEQYF
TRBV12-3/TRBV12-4	CASSFAGLNTEAFF
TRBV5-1	CASSLAPASRAIQYF
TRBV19	CASSTARTASGANVLTF
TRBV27	CASSPLTGLFNQPQHF
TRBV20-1	CSASSNEQFF
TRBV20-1	CSAREDLNYGYTF
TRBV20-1	CSARIAGGTGELFF
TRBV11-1	CASSPFRGPQETQYF
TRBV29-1	CSSWGDYGYTF
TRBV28	CASSLGGSNYGYTF
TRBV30	CAWSLPGQVETQYF
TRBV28	CASSPDLSDQETQYF
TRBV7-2	CASSFQGGQETQYF
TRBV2	CASTYDRNTEAFF
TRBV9	CASSARLAETQYF
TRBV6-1	CASRGTGGCTF
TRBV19	CASSRTGSRAFF
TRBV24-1	CATSDSSSDYGYTF
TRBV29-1	CSVELWQGSIYGYTF
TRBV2	CASRAQAGQGSYEQYF
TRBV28	CATSQDLQAYEQYF
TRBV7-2	CASSRSGRYEQYF
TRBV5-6	CASSPPNTFEQYF
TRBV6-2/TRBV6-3	CASSSSLRTGATGNTIYF
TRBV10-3	CAINAQREGTGELFF
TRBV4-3	CASSQVTGTDPYEQYF